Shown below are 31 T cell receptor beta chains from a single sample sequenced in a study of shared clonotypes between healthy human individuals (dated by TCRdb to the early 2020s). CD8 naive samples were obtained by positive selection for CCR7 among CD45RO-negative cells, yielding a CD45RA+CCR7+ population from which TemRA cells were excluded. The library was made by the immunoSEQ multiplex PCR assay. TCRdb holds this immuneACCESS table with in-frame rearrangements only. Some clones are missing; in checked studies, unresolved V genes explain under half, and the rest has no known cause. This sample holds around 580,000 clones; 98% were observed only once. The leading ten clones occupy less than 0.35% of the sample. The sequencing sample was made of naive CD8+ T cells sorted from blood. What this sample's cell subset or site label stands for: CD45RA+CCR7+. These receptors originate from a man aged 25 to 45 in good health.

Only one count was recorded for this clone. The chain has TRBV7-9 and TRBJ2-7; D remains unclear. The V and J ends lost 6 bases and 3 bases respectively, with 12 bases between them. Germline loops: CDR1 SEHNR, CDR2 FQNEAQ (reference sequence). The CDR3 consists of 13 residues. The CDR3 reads CASRTASGYEQYF. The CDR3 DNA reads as TGTGCCAGCAGGACGGCATCCGGCTACGAGCAGTACTTC.

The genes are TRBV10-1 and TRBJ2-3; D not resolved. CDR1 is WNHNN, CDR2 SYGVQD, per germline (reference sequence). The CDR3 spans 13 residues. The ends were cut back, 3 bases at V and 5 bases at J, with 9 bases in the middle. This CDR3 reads CASSDLGIDTQYF. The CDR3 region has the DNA TGCGCCAGCAGTGATCTGGGAATAGATACGCAGTATTTT.

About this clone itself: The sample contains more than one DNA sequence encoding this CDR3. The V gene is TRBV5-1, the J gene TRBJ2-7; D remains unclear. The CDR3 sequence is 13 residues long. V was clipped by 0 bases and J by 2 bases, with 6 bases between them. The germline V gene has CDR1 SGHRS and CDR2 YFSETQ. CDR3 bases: TGCGCCAGCAGCTTGGGTCCGACCTACGAGCAGTACTTC. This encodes CASSLGPTYEQYF.

This CDR3 reads CASSLVALALNNEQFF. Here the CDR3 DNA reads TGTGCCAGCAGCTTAGTTGCACTAGCGCTAAACAATGAGCAGTTCTTC. V usage is TRBV11-2 and J usage is TRBJ2-1; 7 positions agree with TRBD2. J was trimmed by 5 bases and V by 1 base; bases with no gene match: 8. CDR3 size: 16 residues. Germline lookup yields CDR1 SGHAT and CDR2 FQNNGV.

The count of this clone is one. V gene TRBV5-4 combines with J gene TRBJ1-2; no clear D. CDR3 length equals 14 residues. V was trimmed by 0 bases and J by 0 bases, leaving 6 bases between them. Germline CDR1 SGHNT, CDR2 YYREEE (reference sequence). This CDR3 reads CASSLEWANYGYTF. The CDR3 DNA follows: TGTGCCAGCAGCTTGGAATGGGCTAACTATGGCTACACCTTC.

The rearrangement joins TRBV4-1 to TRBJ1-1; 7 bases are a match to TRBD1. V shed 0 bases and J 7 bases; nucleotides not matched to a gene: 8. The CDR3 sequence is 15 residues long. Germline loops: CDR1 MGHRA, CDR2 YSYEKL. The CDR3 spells CASSQEGGGQSEAFF. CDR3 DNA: TGCGCCAGCAGCCAAGAGGGGGGGGGACAGAGTGAAGCTTTCTTT.

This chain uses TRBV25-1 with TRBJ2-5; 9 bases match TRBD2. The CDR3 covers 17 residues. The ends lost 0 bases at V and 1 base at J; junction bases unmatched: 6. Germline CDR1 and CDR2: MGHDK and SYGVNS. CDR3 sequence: CASSEYPASGIQETQYF. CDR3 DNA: TGTGCCAGCAGTGAATACCCAGCTAGCGGGATCCAAGAGACCCAGTACTTC.

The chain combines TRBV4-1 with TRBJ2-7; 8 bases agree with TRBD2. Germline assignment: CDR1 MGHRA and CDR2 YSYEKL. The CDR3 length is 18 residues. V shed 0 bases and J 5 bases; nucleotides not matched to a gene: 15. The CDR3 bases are TGCGCCAGCAGCCAAGAAGAGGACGGTAGCGGGAAGGGGGACGAGCAGTACTTC. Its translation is CASSQEEDGSGKGDEQYF.

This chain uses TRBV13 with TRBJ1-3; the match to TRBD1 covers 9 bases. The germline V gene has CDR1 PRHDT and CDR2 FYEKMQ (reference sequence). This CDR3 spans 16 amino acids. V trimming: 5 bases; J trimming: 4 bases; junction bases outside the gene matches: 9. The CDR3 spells CASSGGGTGTGNTIYF. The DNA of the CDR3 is TGTGCCAGCAGCGGAGGCGGGACAGGGACGGGAAACACCATATATTTT.

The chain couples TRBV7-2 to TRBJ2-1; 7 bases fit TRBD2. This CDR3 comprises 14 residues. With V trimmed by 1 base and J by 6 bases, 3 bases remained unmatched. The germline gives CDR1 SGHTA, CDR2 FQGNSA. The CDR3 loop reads CASSLVGGSNEQFF. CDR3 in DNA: TGTGCCAGCAGCTTAGTCGGGGGGAGCAATGAGCAGTTCTTC.

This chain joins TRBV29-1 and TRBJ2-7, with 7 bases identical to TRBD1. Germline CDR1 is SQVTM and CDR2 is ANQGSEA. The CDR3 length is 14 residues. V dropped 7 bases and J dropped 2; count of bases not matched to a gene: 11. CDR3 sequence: CSGLGTADPYEQYF. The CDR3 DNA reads TGCAGCGGACTCGGGACAGCGGATCCCTACGAGCAGTACTTC.

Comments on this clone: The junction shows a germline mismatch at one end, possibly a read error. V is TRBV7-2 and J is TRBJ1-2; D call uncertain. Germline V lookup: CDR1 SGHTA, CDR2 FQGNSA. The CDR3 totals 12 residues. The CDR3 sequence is CASSLQGKNWAF. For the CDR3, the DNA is TGTGCCAGCAGCCTCCAAGGGAAGAACTGGGCCTTC.

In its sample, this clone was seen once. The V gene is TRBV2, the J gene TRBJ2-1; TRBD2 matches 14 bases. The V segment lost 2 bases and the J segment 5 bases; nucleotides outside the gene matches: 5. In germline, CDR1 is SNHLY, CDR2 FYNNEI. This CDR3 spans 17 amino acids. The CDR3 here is CASSEWGTSGSHNEQFF. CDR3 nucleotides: TGTGCCAGCAGTGAATGGGGGACTAGCGGGAGCCACAATGAGCAGTTCTTC.

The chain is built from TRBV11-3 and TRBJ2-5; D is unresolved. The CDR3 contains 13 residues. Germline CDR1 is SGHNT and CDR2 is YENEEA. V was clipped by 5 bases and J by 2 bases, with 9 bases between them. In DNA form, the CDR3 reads TGTGCCAGCAGCAGGATTTCTCAAGAGACCCAGTACTTC. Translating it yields CASSRISQETQYF.

CDR3 region: CASSQGLGRNEQFF. The CDR3 nucleotides are TGTGCCAGTAGCCAGGGACTAGGGAGAAATGAGCAGTTCTTC. V and J are TRBV19 and TRBJ2-1; 8 nucleotides align to TRBD2. This CDR3 comprises 14 residues. Germline loops: CDR1 LNHDA, CDR2 SQIVND (reference sequence). After removal of 6 bases from V and 7 bases from J, the junction contained 8 bases not matched to a gene. Drawing the rest from reference TRBV19 and TRBJ2-1, the complete variable domain is DGGITQSPKYLFRKEGQNVTLSCEQNLNHDAMYWYRQDPGQGLRLIYYSQIVNDFQKGDIAEGYSVSREKKESFPLTVTSAQKNPTAFYLCASSQGLGRNEQFFGPGTRLTVL.

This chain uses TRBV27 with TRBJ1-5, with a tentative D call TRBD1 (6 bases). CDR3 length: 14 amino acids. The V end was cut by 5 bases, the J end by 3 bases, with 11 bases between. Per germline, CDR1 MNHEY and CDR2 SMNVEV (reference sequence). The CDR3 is CASSPGQFNQPQHF. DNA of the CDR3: TGTGCCAGCAGTCCAGGACAGTTCAATCAGCCCCAGCATTTT.

CDR3 nucleotides: TGTGCCAGCAGCCGCGGGGGGAATGAGCAGTTCTTC. Protein: CASSRGGNEQFF. The chain links TRBV5-4 to TRBJ2-1; 8 bases match TRBD2. Germline values: CDR1 SGHNT, CDR2 YYREEE (reference sequence). This CDR3 spans 12 amino acids. The V segment lost 4 bases and the J segment 7 bases; nucleotides outside the gene matches: 1.

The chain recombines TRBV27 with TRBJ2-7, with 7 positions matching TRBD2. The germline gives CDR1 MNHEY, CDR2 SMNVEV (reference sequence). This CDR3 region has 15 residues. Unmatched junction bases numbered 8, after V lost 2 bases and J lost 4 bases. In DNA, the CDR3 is TGTGCCAGCAGTTTAGTAGCGGGCTACTTTTACGAGCAGTACTTC. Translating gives CASSLVAGYFYEQYF.

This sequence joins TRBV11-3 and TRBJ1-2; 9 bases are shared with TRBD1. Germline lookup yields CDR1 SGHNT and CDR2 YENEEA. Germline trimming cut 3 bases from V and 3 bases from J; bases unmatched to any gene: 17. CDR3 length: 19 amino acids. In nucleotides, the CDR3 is TGTGCCAGCAGCTTTCGGACCGGGACAGGGTATATAGCCGACTATGGCTACACCTTC. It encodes CASSFRTGTGYIADYGYTF. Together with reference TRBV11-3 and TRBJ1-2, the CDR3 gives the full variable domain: EAGVVQSPRYKIIEKKQPVAFWCNPISGHNTLYWYLQNLGQGPELLIRYENEEAVDDSQLPKDRFSAERLKGVDSTLKIQPAELGDSAVYLCASSFRTGTGYIADYGYTFGSGTRLTVV.

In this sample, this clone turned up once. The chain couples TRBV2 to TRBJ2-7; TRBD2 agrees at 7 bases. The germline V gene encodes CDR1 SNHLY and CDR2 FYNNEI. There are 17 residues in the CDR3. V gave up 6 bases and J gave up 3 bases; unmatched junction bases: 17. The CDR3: CASSPAMGGVMNYEQYF. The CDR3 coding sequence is TGTGCCAGCAGCCCCGCAATGGGGGGGGTGATGAACTACGAGCAGTACTTC. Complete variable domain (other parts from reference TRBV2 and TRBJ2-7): EPEVTQTPSHQVTQMGQEVILRCVPISNHLYFYWYRQILGQKVEFLVSFYNNEISEKSEIFDDQFSVERPDGSNFTLKIRSTKLEDSAMYFCASSPAMGGVMNYEQYFGPGTRLTVT.

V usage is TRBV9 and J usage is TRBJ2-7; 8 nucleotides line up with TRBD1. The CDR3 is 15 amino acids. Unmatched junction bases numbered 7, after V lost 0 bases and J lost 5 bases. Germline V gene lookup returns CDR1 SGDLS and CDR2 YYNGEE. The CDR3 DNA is TGTGCCAGCAGCGTAGAGGGGACAGGATCCGACGAGCAGTACTTC. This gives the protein CASSVEGTGSDEQYF.

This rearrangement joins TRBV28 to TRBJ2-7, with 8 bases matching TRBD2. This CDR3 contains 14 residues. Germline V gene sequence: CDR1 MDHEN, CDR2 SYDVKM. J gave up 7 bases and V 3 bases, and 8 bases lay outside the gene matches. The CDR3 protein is CASSLVAGRGEQYF. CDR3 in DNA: TGTGCCAGCAGTTTGGTAGCGGGACGGGGAGAGCAGTACTTC.

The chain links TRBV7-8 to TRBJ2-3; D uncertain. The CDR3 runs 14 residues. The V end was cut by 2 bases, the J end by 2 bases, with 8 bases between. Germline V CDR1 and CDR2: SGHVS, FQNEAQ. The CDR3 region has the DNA TGTGCCAGCAGCTTAAACTATCTCACAGATACGCAGTATTTT. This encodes CASSLNYLTDTQYF.

Here the CDR3 reads CSVEITDTPYEQYF. The CDR3 region has the DNA TGCAGCGTTGAGATTACCGATACACCCTACGAGCAGTACTTC. J is TRBJ2-7 and V is TRBV29-1; no firm D call. Germline loops: CDR1 SQVTM, CDR2 ANQGSEA. The CDR3 is 14 amino acids. The germline V and J ends were trimmed by 3 bases and 2 bases, with 14 bases remaining between them.

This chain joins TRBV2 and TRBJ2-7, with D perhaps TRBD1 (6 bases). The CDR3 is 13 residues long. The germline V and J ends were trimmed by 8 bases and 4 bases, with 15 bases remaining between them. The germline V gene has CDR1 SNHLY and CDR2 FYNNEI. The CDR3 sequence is CASPLQGSYEQYF. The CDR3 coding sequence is TGTGCCAGCCCTTTACAGGGATCGTACGAGCAGTACTTC.

CDR3 sequence (DNA): TGTGCCAGCAGCTCGACTACCCCGCCGACAGATACGCAGTATTTT. It encodes CASSSTTPPTDTQYF. The chain links TRBV6-5 to TRBJ2-3; possible D gene TRBD2, 5 bases. The V gene lost 6 bases and the J gene lost 3 bases, with 16 bases spanning the gap. The V gene's germline CDR1 is MNHEY and CDR2 SVGAGI. The CDR3 is 15 amino acids.

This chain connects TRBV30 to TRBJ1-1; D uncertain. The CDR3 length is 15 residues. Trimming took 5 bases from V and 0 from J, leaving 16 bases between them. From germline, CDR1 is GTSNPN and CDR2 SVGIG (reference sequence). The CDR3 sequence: CAWSTEVAMNTEAFF. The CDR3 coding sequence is TGTGCCTGGTCTACCGAAGTGGCAATGAACACTGAAGCTTTCTTT.

Written as DNA, the CDR3 is TGTGCCAGCAGATTTTATCAGGGGACGGGCTACGAGCAGTACTTC. This encodes CASRFYQGTGYEQYF. The genes are TRBV11-2 and TRBJ2-7, with a possible D match to TRBD1 (6 bases). The CDR3 is 15 residues long. Per germline, CDR1 SGHAT and CDR2 FQNNGV. The ends were cut back, 6 bases at V and 3 bases at J, with 18 bases in the middle.

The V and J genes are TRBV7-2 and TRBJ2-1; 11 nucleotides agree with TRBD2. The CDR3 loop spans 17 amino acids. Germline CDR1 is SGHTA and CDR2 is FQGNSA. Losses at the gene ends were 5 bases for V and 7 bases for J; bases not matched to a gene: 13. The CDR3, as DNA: TGTGCCAGCAGCCCCGGGACTAGCGGTTCCCTAGGGAATGAGCAGTTCTTC. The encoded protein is CASSPGTSGSLGNEQFF. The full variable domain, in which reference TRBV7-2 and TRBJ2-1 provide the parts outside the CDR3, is GAGVSQSPSNKVTEKGKDVELRCDPISGHTALYWYRQSLGQGLEFLIYFQGNSAPDKSGLPSDRFSAERTGGSVSTLTIQRTQQEDSAVYLCASSPGTSGSLGNEQFFGPGTRLTVL.

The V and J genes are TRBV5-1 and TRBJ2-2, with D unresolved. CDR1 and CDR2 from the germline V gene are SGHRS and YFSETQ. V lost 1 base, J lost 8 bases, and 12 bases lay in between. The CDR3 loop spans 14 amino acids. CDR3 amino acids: CASSLLSYPGELFF. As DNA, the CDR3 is TGCGCCAGCAGCTTGCTAAGCTATCCGGGGGAGCTGTTTTTT.

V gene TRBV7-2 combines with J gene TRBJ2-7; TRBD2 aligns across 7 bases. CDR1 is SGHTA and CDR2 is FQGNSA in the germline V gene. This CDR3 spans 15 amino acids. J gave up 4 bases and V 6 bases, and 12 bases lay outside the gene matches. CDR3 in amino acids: CASRFSSRLAYEQYF. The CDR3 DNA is TGTGCCAGCAGGTTTAGTAGTCGACTAGCTTACGAGCAGTACTTC.